The 17 T cell receptor beta chains below were found in one sample sequenced in a study of T cell responses to AZD1222 COVID-19 vaccine (TCRdb year 2021). Library preparation employed the immunoSEQ multiplex PCR assay. TCRdb holds this immuneACCESS table with in-frame rearrangements only. Some clones are missing; in checked studies, unresolved V genes explain under half, and the rest has no known cause. For this sample the table gives some 74,000 clones, of which roughly 85% were detected only once. Jointly, the top ten make up roughly 1.2% of the sample. The time point label on this specimen signifies: about 28 days (+/-7) after the second vaccine dose. This specimen consisted of peripheral blood, obtained 28 days after the second AZD1222 dose. Every receptor here comes from an adult who received the AZD1222 COVID-19 vaccine.

The chain has TRBV27 and TRBJ2-7, with 7 bases that match TRBD2. CDR3 length: 14 residues. Germline trimming cut 5 bases from V and 3 bases from J; bases unmatched to any gene: 7. Germline CDR1 and CDR2: MNHEY and SMNVEV (reference sequence). CDR3 DNA sequence: TGTGCCAGCAGTATACAAGCGGGACGCTACGAGCAGTACTTC. This encodes CASSIQAGRYEQYF.

The DNA of the CDR3 is TGTGCCAGCAGGTCCCAATCGTGGGTGAGCTCCTACGAGCAGTACTTC. It encodes CASRSQSWVSSYEQYF. This sequence joins TRBV11-2 and TRBJ2-7; D is unresolved. The germline CDR1 and CDR2 sequences are SGHAT and FQNNGV. The CDR3 is 16 amino acids. V was pared by 6 bases and J by 0 bases, with 18 bases between.

V gene TRBV25-1 combines with J gene TRBJ1-6; tentative D call: TRBD1 (5 bases). This CDR3 spans 12 amino acids. The germline CDR1 and CDR2 sequences are MGHDK and SYGVNS. V was shortened by 3 bases and J by 9 bases, with 6 bases between the two germline ends. CDR3 amino acids: CASSEGGSPLHF. CDR3 sequence (DNA): TGTGCCAGCAGTGAGGGGGGTTCACCCCTCCACTTT.

The rearrangement links TRBV5-1 to TRBJ1-1; D is unresolved. This CDR3 has 15 residues. Trimming took 4 bases from V and 0 from J, leaving 13 bases between them. Germline assignment: CDR1 SGHRS and CDR2 YFSETQ. The CDR3 here is CASSVQTEMNTEAFF. CDR3 sequence (DNA): TGCGCCAGCAGCGTCCAGACGGAGATGAACACTGAAGCTTTCTTT.

The V call is TRBV18, the J call TRBJ1-3; D call uncertain. Looked up from germline, CDR1 is KGHSH and CDR2 is LQKENI. The V and J ends lost 1 base and 0 bases respectively, with 7 bases between them. CDR3 length: 15 residues. CDR3: CASSPLSGSGNTIYF. CDR3 DNA sequence: TGTGCCAGCTCACCACTATCGGGCTCTGGAAACACCATATATTTT.

The chain links TRBV7-2 to TRBJ1-5; D is ambiguous. Between the trimmed V and J ends, which lost 4 bases and 1 base, there was a span of 14 bases. Germline V gene lookup returns CDR1 SGHTA and CDR2 FQGNSA. The CDR3 sequence is 16 residues long. The CDR3 spells CASSSADPGSNQPQHF. The CDR3 nucleotides are TGTGCCAGCAGCTCAGCCGACCCGGGGAGCAATCAGCCCCAGCATTTT.

The chain has TRBV3-1 (or the pseudogene TRBV3-2) and TRBJ2-7; 10 bases agree with TRBD2. The V gene end was trimmed by 4 bases and the J gene end by 7 bases; junction bases not matched to a gene: 7. CDR1 LGHDT and CDR2 YNNKEL come from the germline V gene (reference sequence). This CDR3 has 14 amino acids. The CDR3 sequence is CASSPSGRVLEQYF. In DNA form, the CDR3 reads TGTGCCAGCAGCCCGAGCGGGAGGGTTCTTGAGCAGTACTTC.

The chain uses TRBV2 and TRBJ1-1; D not resolved. The CDR3 length is 14 residues. The V and J ends lost 5 bases and 0 bases respectively, with 10 bases between them. Germline V gene lookup returns CDR1 SNHLY and CDR2 FYNNEI. CDR3 region: CASSSPQLNTEAFF. The CDR3, as DNA: TGTGCCAGCAGTTCCCCACAGTTGAACACTGAAGCTTTCTTT.

The chain links TRBV12-3 or TRBV12-4 to TRBJ1-5, with D uncertain. V was trimmed by 8 bases and J by 8 bases, leaving 13 bases between them. CDR3 length: 12 residues. CDR3 DNA: TGTGCCAGCCGATCCTCCGGTGAGCCCCAGCATTTT. Encoded protein: CASRSSGEPQHF.

The chain joins TRBV19 to TRBJ1-4; 7 nucleotides line up with TRBD1. The CDR3 runs to 14 residues. With 6 bases clipped from V and 4 bases from J, the junction kept 5 bases outside the gene matches. Germline lookup yields CDR1 LNHDA and CDR2 SQIVND (reference sequence). In DNA, the CDR3 is TGTGCCAGTAGAGGACAGGCTAATAATGAAAAACTGTTTTTT. Residues: CASRGQANNEKLFF.

V is TRBV3-1 (or the pseudogene TRBV3-2) and J is TRBJ2-6, with a weak D call TRBD1 (6 bases). This CDR3 is 16 amino acids long. Germline values: CDR1 LGHDT, CDR2 YNNKEL (reference sequence). Trimming pared 1 base from V and 4 bases from J, leaving 11 bases between. The CDR3 spells CASSQGPGAGANVLTF. The CDR3 nucleotides read TGTGCCAGCAGCCAAGGCCCAGGGGCAGGGGCCAACGTCCTGACTTTC.

The chain joins TRBV7-6 to TRBJ2-5; D unresolved. V shed 0 bases and J shed 2 bases, with 10 bases lying between them. The CDR3 runs to 15 residues. The germline V gene encodes CDR1 SGHVS and CDR2 FNYEAQ. The CDR3 DNA reads as TGTGCCAGCAGCTTAGCGTCGGTGCGACAAGAGACCCAGTACTTC. It is translated as CASSLASVRQETQYF.

This chain connects TRBV19 to TRBJ1-2, with D possibly being TRBD1 (5 bases). Germline CDR1 and CDR2: LNHDA and SQIVND (reference sequence). The CDR3 is made up of 16 amino acids. Trimming removed 3 bases at V and 2 bases at J, with 16 bases between. CDR3 loop: CASSIVLGQANYGYTF. The CDR3 DNA reads as TGTGCCAGTAGTATCGTGTTGGGGCAGGCGAACTATGGCTACACCTTC. The full variable domain, in which reference TRBV19 and TRBJ1-2 provide the parts outside the CDR3, is DGGITQSPKYLFRKEGQNVTLSCEQNLNHDAMYWYRQDPGQGLRLIYYSQIVNDFQKGDIAEGYSVSREKKESFPLTVTSAQKNPTAFYLCASSIVLGQANYGYTFGSGTRLTVV.

The chain couples TRBV25-1 to TRBJ2-1; 14 nucleotides match TRBD2. With 5 bases clipped from V and 8 bases from J, the junction kept 8 bases outside the gene matches. Germline V gene lookup returns CDR1 MGHDK and CDR2 SYGVNS. CDR3 length: 16 residues. This chain's CDR3 is CASSIRLAGGLDEQFF. The CDR3 DNA follows: TGTGCCAGCAGTATCCGACTAGCGGGAGGGTTGGATGAGCAGTTCTTC.

The chain links TRBV27 to TRBJ1-2, with D possibly matching TRBD1 (5 bases). There are 15 residues in the CDR3. Germline assignment: CDR1 MNHEY and CDR2 SMNVEV (reference sequence). V lost 6 bases to trimming and J lost 4 bases, with 18 bases between them. CDR3 nucleotide sequence: TGTGCCAGCAGGGTGGGGGGGGTTGGCAGCTATGGCTACACCTTC. Amino acid sequence: CASRVGGVGSYGYTF.

The V call is TRBV18, the J call TRBJ2-1; possibly TRBD1 or TRBD2 for D (5 bases each). Trimming stripped 6 bases from V and 3 bases from J, with 18 bases between. Germline V gene lookup returns CDR1 KGHSH and CDR2 LQKENI. The CDR3 is made up of 16 amino acids. CDR3 sequence: CASSRFSGTVYNEQFF. CDR3 DNA sequence: TGTGCCAGCTCTAGGTTCTCCGGGACGGTCTACAATGAGCAGTTCTTC. Full variable domain (outside the CDR3, taken from reference TRBV18 and TRBJ2-1): NAGVMQNPRHLVRRRGQEARLRCSPMKGHSHVYWYRQLPEEGLKFMVYLQKENIIDESGMPKERFSAEFPKEGPSILRIQQVVRGDSAAYFCASSRFSGTVYNEQFFGPGTRLTVL.

The CDR3 region is CASSSDRDEQFF. CDR3 sequence (DNA): TGCGCCAGCAGCTCGGACAGGGATGAGCAGTTCTTC. V usage is TRBV5-1 and J usage is TRBJ2-1; TRBD1 matches at 8 bases. J gave up 8 bases and V 3 bases, and 1 base lay outside the gene matches. The CDR3 length is 12 residues. The germline CDR1 and CDR2 sequences are SGHRS and YFSETQ.